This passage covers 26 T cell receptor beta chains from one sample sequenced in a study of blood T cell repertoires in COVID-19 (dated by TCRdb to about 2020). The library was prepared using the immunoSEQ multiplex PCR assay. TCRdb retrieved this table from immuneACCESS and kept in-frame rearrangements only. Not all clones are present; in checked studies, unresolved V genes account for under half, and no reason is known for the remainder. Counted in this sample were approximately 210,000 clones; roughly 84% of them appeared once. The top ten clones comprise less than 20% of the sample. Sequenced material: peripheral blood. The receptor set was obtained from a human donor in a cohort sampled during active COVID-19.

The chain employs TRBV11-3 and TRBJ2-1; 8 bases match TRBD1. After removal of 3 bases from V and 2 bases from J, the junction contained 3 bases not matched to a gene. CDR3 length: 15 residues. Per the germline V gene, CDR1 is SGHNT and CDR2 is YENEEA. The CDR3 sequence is CASSLTGVPYNEQFF. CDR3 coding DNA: TGTGCCAGCAGCTTGACAGGGGTCCCCTACAATGAGCAGTTCTTC.

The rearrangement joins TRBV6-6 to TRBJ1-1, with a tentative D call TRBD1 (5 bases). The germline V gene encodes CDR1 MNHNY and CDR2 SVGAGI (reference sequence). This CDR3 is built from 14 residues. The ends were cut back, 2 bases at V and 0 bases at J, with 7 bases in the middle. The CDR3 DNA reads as TGTGCCAGCAGTTACAGGGGTATGAACACTGAAGCTTTCTTT. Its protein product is CASSYRGMNTEAFF.

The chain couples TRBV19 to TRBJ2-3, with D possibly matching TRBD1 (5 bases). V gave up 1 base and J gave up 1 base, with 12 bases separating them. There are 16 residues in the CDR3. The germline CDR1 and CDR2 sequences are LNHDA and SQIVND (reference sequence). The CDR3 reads CASSIARQRGTDTQYF. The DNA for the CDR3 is TGTGCCAGTAGTATAGCGAGACAGAGAGGCACAGATACGCAGTATTTT.

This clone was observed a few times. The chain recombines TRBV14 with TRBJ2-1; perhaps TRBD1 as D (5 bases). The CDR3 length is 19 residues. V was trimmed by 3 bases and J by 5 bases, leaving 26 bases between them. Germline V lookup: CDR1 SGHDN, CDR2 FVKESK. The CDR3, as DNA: TGTGCCAGCAGCCACCAGGGAACCCCTCGAGGATATGGAGACAATGAGCAGTTCTTC. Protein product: CASSHQGTPRGYGDNEQFF.

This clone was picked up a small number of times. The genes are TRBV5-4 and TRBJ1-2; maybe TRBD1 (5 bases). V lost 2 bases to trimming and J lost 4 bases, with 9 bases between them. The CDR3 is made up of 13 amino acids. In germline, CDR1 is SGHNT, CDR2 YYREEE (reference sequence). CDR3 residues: CASSLDSSYGYTF. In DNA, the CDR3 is TGTGCCAGCAGCTTAGACAGCAGCTATGGCTACACCTTC.

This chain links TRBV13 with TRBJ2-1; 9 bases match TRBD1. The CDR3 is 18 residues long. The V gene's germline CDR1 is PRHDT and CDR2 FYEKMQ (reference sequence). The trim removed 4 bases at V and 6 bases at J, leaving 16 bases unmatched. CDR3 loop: CASSSQMDRGNLFNEQFF. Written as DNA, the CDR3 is TGTGCCAGCAGCTCCCAGATGGACAGGGGAAATTTGTTCAATGAGCAGTTCTTC.

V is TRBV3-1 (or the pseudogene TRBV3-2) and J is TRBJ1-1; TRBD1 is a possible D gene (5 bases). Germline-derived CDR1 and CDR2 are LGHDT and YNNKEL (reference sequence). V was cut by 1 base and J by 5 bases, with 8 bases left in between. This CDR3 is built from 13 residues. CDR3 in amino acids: CASSQGTWTEAFF. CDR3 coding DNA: TGTGCCAGCAGCCAAGGGACATGGACTGAAGCTTTCTTT.

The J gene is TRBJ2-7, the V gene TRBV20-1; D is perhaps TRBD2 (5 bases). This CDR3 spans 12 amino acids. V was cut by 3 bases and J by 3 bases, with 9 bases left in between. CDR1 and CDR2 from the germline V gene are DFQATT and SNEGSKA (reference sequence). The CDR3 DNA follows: TGCAGTGCTAGTTCTAGCAGCTACGAGCAGTACTTC. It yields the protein CSASSSSYEQYF.

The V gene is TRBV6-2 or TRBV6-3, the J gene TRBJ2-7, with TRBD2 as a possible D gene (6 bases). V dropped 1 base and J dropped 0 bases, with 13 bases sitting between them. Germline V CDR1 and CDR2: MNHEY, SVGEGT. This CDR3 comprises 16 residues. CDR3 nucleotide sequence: TGTGCCAGCAGTTACTGGGGGGATCGGAACTCCTACGAGCAGTACTTC. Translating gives CASSYWGDRNSYEQYF.

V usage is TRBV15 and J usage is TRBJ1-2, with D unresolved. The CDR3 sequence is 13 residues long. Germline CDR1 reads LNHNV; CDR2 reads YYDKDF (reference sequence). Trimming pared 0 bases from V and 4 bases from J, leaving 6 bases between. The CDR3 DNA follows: TGTGCCACCAGCAGAGACAGGCTCTATGGCTACACCTTC. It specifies CATSRDRLYGYTF.

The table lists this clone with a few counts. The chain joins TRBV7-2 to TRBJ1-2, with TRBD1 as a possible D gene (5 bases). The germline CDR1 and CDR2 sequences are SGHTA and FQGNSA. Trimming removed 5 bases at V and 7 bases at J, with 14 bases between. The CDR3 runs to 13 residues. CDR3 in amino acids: CASSAIRDSGYTF. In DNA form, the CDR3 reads TGTGCCAGCAGCGCAATCAGGGATTCTGGCTACACCTTC.

The CDR3: CASSEGHRGSSGANVLTF. The CDR3 coding sequence is TGTGCCAGCAGTGAAGGGCACAGGGGCTCCTCTGGGGCCAACGTCCTGACTTTC. The rearrangement uses TRBV6-1 and TRBJ2-6; TRBD1 matches 7 bases. Germline trimming cut 1 base from V and 0 bases from J; bases unmatched to any gene: 6. The CDR3 length is 18 residues. CDR1 is MNHNS, CDR2 SASEGT, per germline.

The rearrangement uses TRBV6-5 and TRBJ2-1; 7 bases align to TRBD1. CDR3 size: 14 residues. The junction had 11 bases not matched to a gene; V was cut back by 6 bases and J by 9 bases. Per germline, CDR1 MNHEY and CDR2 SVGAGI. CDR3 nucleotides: TGTGCCAGCAGCTACGGACAGGCGCCCAGTGAGCAGTTCTTC. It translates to CASSYGQAPSEQFF.

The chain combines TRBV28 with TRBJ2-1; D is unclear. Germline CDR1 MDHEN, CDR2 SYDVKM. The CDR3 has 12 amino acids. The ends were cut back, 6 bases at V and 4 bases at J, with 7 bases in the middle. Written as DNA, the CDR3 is TGTGCCAGCAGCCGCCGGTACAATGAGCAGTTCTTC. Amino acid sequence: CASSRRYNEQFF.

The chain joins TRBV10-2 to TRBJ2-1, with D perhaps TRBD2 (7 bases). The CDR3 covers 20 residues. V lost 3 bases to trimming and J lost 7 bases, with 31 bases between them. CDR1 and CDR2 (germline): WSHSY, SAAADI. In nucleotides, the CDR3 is TGCGCCAGCAGTGAACCGTGGGTCACGGGAGCCCGTAAGGGGGGGAATGAGCAGTTCTTC. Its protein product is CASSEPWVTGARKGGNEQFF.

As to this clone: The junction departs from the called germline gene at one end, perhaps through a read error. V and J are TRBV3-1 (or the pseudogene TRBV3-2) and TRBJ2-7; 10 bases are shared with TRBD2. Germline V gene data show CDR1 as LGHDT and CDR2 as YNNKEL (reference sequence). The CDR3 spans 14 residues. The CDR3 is CASSQPGLATRMDF. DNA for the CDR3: TGTGCCAGCAGCCAGCCGGGACTAGCGACCCGGATGGACTTC.

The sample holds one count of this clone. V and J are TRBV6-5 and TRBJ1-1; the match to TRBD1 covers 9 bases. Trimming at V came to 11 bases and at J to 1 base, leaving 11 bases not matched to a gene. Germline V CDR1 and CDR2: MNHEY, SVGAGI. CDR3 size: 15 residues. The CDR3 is CAATNRQGGNTEAFF. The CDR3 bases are TGTGCCGCGACGAATAGACAGGGGGGGAACACTGAAGCTTTCTTT.

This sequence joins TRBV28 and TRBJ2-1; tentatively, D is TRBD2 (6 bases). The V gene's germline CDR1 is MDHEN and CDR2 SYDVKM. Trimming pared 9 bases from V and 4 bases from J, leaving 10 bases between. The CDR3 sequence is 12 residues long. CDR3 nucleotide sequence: TGTGCCAGGGGAGGCGTATACAATGAGCAGTTCTTC. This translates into CARGGVYNEQFF.

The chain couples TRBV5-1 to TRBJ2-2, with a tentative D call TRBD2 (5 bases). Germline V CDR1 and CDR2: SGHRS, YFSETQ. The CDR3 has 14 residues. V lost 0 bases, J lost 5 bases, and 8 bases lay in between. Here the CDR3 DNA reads TGCGCCAGCAGCTTGGCGCAGCGGACCGGGGAGCTGTTTTTT. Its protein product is CASSLAQRTGELFF.

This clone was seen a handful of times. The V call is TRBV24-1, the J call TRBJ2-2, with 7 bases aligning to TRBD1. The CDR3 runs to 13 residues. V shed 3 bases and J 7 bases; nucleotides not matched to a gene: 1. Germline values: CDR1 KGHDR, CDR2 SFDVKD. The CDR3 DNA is TGTGCCACCAGTGATACAGGGGTCGGGGAGCTGTTTTTT. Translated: CATSDTGVGELFF.

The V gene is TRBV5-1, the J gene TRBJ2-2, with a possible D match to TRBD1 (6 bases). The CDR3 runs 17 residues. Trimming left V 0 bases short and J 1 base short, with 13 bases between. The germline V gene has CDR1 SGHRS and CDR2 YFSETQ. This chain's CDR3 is CASSLDPGHQNTGELFF. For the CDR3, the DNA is TGCGCCAGCAGCTTGGATCCGGGACACCAGAACACCGGGGAGCTGTTTTTT.

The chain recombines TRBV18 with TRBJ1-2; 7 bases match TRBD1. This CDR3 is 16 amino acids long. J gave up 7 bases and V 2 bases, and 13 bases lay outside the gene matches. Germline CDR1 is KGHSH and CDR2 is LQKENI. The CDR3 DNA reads TGTGCCAGCTCACCATGGATGGAGGGGGCGAAAGTTGGCTACACCTTC. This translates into CASSPWMEGAKVGYTF.

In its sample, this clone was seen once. Here the CDR3 reads CASSTQGAIEQFF. DNA for the CDR3: TGTGCCAGCAGCACACAGGGGGCCATTGAGCAGTTCTTC. J is TRBJ2-1 and V is TRBV11-2; TRBD1 matches at 9 bases. Germline CDR1 is SGHAT and CDR2 is FQNNGV. The ends lost 5 bases at V and 9 bases at J; junction bases unmatched: 5. The CDR3 is 13 residues long.

CDR3 amino acids: CASSLGPYGYTF. The CDR3 region has the DNA TGTGCCAGCAGCCTGGGGCCCTATGGCTACACCTTC. The chain links TRBV12-3 or TRBV12-4 to TRBJ1-2; a possible D gene is TRBD1 (5 bases). The CDR3 contains 12 residues. Trimming removed 6 bases from V and 4 bases from J, with 9 bases in between.

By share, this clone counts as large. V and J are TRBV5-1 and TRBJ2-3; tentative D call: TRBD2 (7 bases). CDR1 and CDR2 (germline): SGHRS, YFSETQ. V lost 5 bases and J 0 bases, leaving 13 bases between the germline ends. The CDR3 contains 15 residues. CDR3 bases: TGCGCCAGCAGAGGGGGGGAGGCTAGCACAGATACGCAGTATTTT. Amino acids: CASRGGEASTDTQYF.

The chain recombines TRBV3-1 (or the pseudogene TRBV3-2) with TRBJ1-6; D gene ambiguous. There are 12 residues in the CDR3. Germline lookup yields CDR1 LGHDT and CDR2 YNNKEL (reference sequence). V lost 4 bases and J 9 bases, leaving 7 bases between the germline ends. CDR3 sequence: CASSPRFSPLHF. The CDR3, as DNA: TGTGCCAGCAGCCCCCGGTTTTCACCCCTCCACTTT.